This T cell receptor beta chain was profiled in a study of post-analysis software for immune sequencing data. About the study: The disease courses covered relapsing-remitting, secondary progressive and progressive-relapsing multiple sclerosis.

Germline CDR1 reads MNHNS; CDR2 reads SASEGT. The V segment lost 4 bases and the J segment 5 bases; nucleotides outside the gene matches: 4. The CDR3 is 15 amino acids. Presence of unique molecular identifiers characterized the TCR beta cDNA libraries. From roughly 1 to 10 million T cells, 450,000 to 550,000 cDNA molecules were obtained. From the PCR reads, TCRdb called clonotypes with MiXCR, one entry per CDR3 protein. The sample contains hundreds of thousands of distinct CDR3 sequences, 55% to 60% of which appear only once. The study, taken as a whole, reports: Controls had significantly higher normalized Chao1 diversity than multiple sclerosis patients. Controls showed lower frequencies than patients for several TRBV segments, and TRBV5-6, TRBV5-1 and TRBV20-1 were among these.

This clonotype came up a few times. What it binds is unknown. V is TRBV6-1 and J is TRBJ1-4, with 10 nucleotides matching TRBD1. The clonotype comes from a girl aged 2-9 years with multiple sclerosis. The sequenced sample was blood. The CDR3 bases are TGTGCCAGCAGTGGGCCGGGACAGGGGAATGAAAAACTGTTTTTT. Translation gives CASSGPGQGNEKLFF.